The rows below give T cell receptor beta chains drawn from one sample of a study of memory CD4+ T cells and cytomegalovirus serostatus. Clones were sequenced by immunoSEQ multiplex PCR, and TCRdb holds only the in-frame ones, with some missing. The sample shows approximately 50,000 clones, over 65% of them seen only once. Material: memory CD4+ T cells from blood. The receptors originated from an adult in good health and CMV-seropositive. Each CDR3 is given with its conserved first and last residue. D genes are given only for firm matches. Size is omitted from some rows. Given values are once, few, many or a class for expanded clones.

CDR3aa | CDR3nt | v_gene | d_gene | abundance | j_gene
CASSQVLAGDNEQFF | TGTGCCAGCAGCCAAGTACTAGCGGGGGACAATGAGCAGTTCTTC | TRBV14 | TRBD2 | NA | TRBJ2-1
CASSAGPTLLGGGYSYNEQFF | TGTGCCAGCAGCGCGGGTCCCACTTTACTGGGGGGCGGCTACTCCTACAATGAGCAGTTCTTC | TRBV9 | NA | NA | TRBJ2-1
CASAISREYEQYF | TGTGCCAGCGCCATTTCCCGGGAGTACGAGCAGTACTTC | TRBV7-2 | NA | NA | TRBJ2-7
CASSSQASLRDGYTF | TGTGCCAGCAGTTCACAGGCGAGCCTGAGGGATGGCTACACCTTC | TRBV6-6 | NA | NA | TRBJ1-2
CASSAGNNEQFF | TGCGCCAGCAGCGCAGGCAACAATGAGCAGTTCTTC | TRBV5-1 | NA | NA | TRBJ2-1
CASSFEGLSNQPQHF | TGTGCCAGCAGCTTCGAGGGGCTAAGCAATCAGCCCCAGCATTTT | TRBV7-2 | NA | NA | TRBJ1-5
CASSLGTASNQPQHF | TGTGCCAGCAGCTTGGGGACTGCGAGCAATCAGCCCCAGCATTTT | TRBV5-6 | NA | NA | TRBJ1-5
CASRPDPSGSRYEQYF | TGTGCCAGCAGACCGGACCCTAGCGGGAGTAGGTACGAGCAGTACTTC | TRBV5-4 | TRBD2 | NA | TRBJ2-7
CAWAPTDNQPQHF | TGTGCCTGGGCCCCTACCGACAATCAGCCCCAGCATTTT | TRBV30 | NA | NA | TRBJ1-5
CASSFMVYQPQHF | TGTGCCAGCAGTTTTATGGTTTATCAGCCCCAGCATTTT | TRBV28 | NA | NA | TRBJ1-5
CASGSYEKSPYGYTF | TGTGCTAGTGGTTCCTATGAGAAGAGCCCCTATGGCTACACCTTC | TRBV12-5 | NA | NA | TRBJ1-2
CASSALVYNEQFF | TGTGCCAGCAGTGCGCTAGTTTACAATGAGCAGTTCTTC | TRBV2 | NA | NA | TRBJ2-1
CASSLSEGETQYF | TGTGCCAGCAGCTTAAGTGAGGGGGAGACCCAGTACTTC | TRBV11-3 | NA | NA | TRBJ2-5
CASNSGGALLYGYTF | TGTGCCAGCAATTCAGGGGGCGCCCTATTATATGGCTACACCTTC | TRBV28 | TRBD1 | NA | TRBJ1-2
CASSASTGDYGYTF | TGTGCCAGCAGTGCCTCGACAGGGGACTATGGCTACACCTTC | TRBV6-1 | TRBD1 | NA | TRBJ1-2
CASRKGGDPGANVLTF | TGTGCCAGCAGGAAGGGGGGCGACCCTGGGGCCAACGTCCTGACTTTC | TRBV27 | NA | NA | TRBJ2-6
CSVLTGVGYTF | TGCAGCGTCCTCACAGGGGTCGGCTACACCTTC | TRBV29-1 | TRBD1 | NA | TRBJ1-2
CAWSSDRPYQPQHF | TGTGCCTGGAGTTCCGACAGGCCCTATCAGCCCCAGCATTTT | TRBV30 | NA | few | TRBJ1-5
CASSARGTNTGELFF | TGTGCCAGCAGCGCCAGGGGAACGAACACCGGGGAGCTGTTTTTT | TRBV11-3 | NA | NA | TRBJ2-2
CASRRGQGVNTEAFF | TGTGCCAGCCGCAGGGGGCAGGGGGTGAACACTGAAGCTTTCTTT | TRBV2 | TRBD1 | NA | TRBJ1-1
CASEQRENTEAFF | TGTGCCAGTGAACAGAGAGAGAACACTGAAGCTTTCTTT | TRBV19 | NA | NA | TRBJ1-1
CAVSRGEQFF | TGTGCCGTGTCGCGGGGAGAGCAGTTCTTC | TRBV6-1 | NA | once | TRBJ2-1
CASSLAGSTSGKNIQYF | TGTGCCAGCAGCTTAGCGGGATCAACTAGCGGGAAAAACATTCAGTACTTC | TRBV7-2 | TRBD2 | NA | TRBJ2-4
CASSVAPRLGADTQYF | TGTGCCAGCAGCGTAGCTCCAAGACTAGGAGCAGATACGCAGTATTTT | TRBV9 | NA | NA | TRBJ2-3
CASSLLGRANTGELFF | TGTGCCAGCAGCCTACTCGGGAGGGCGAACACCGGGGAGCTGTTTTTT | TRBV7-2 | TRBD2 | NA | TRBJ2-2
CASSDRGFEIYGYTF | TGCGCCAGCAGTGATAGGGGCTTCGAGATCTATGGCTACACCTTC | TRBV10-1 | NA | many | TRBJ1-2
CASSPGLLYNEQFF | TGTGCCAGCAGCCCGGGACTACTCTACAATGAGCAGTTCTTC | TRBV7-9 | TRBD2 | NA | TRBJ2-1
CASSRRAGLDNEQFF | TGTGCCAGCAGTCGACGGGCAGGGTTAGACAATGAGCAGTTCTTC | TRBV7-2 | NA | NA | TRBJ2-1
CASSESSQSSYEQYF | TGTGCCAGCAGTGAATCTAGTCAGAGCTCCTACGAGCAGTACTTC | TRBV2 | NA | NA | TRBJ2-7
CASSPGGTDTQYF | TGTGCCAGCAGCCCTGGCGGCACAGATACGCAGTATTTT | TRBV6-5 | NA | NA | TRBJ2-3
CASSDAKSNYGYTF | TGTGCCAGCAGTGACGCCAAATCCAACTATGGCTACACCTTC | TRBV6-1 | NA | NA | TRBJ1-2
CASSPSGLDTNTIYF | TGTGCCAGCTCACCTTCCGGGCTCGATACAAACACCATATATTTT | TRBV18 | NA | once | TRBJ1-3
CASSPGLAGATDTQYF | TGTGCCAGCAGTCCAGGACTAGCGGGAGCCACAGATACGCAGTATTTT | TRBV2 | TRBD2 | once | TRBJ2-3
CASFQDRARGKAFF | TGTGCCAGCTTCCAGGACAGGGCAAGGGGGAAGGCTTTCTTT | TRBV28 | TRBD1 | NA | TRBJ1-1
CASSRGGFASGSWTGELFF | TGTGCCAGCAGCCGAGGGGGCTTCGCTAGCGGGAGCTGGACCGGGGAGCTGTTTTTT | TRBV5-5 | TRBD2 | NA | TRBJ2-2
CASSLEAREKLFF | TGTGCCAGCAGTTTAGAGGCGAGGGAAAAACTGTTTTTT | TRBV28 | NA | NA | TRBJ1-4
CASSLAGGRASEQFF | TGCGCCAGCAGCTTGGCCGGCGGGAGGGCCAGTGAGCAGTTCTTC | TRBV5-1 | TRBD2 | NA | TRBJ2-1
CASSKPGQGRNTIYF | TGTGCCAGTAGTAAACCGGGACAGGGTCGAAACACCATATATTTT | TRBV19 | TRBD1 | NA | TRBJ1-3
CAWRRQGGNEQFF | TGTGCCTGGAGAAGACAGGGGGGCAATGAGCAGTTCTTC | TRBV30 | TRBD1 | NA | TRBJ2-1
CASSFLFGSGRAGELFF | TGTGCCAGCAGCTTTCTCTTCGGGAGCGGGAGGGCCGGGGAGCTGTTTTTT | TRBV11-3 | TRBD2 | NA | TRBJ2-2
CASVITRDRGLAKNIQYF | TGTGCCAGCGTGATCACCCGGGACAGGGGATTAGCCAAAAACATTCAGTACTTC | TRBV2 | TRBD1 | few | TRBJ2-4
CASSKIPGLAGDQQFF | TGTGCCAGCAGCAAAATACCGGGACTAGCGGGAGACCAGCAGTTCTTC | TRBV11-3 | TRBD2 | few | TRBJ2-1
CASSKDRGPYTEAFF | TGTGCCAGCAGCAAAGACAGGGGCCCTTATACCGAAGCTTTCTTT | TRBV11-2 | TRBD1 | NA | TRBJ1-1
CASSQDGGQSTDTQYF | TGTGCCAGCAGCCAAGATGGAGGACAGAGCACAGATACGCAGTATTTT | TRBV14 | NA | NA | TRBJ2-3
CASSWGQASGNTIYF | TGTGCCAGCAGCTGGGGACAGGCTTCTGGAAACACCATATATTTT | TRBV7-9 | TRBD1 | NA | TRBJ1-3
CASSQEWGRGTEAFF | TGTGCCAGCAGCCAAGAGTGGGGGAGGGGGACTGAAGCTTTCTTT | TRBV14 | NA | few | TRBJ1-1
CASSPGTGRGNTIYF | TGTGCCAGCAGCCCGGGGACAGGGAGAGGAAACACCATATATTTT | TRBV11-3 | TRBD1 | NA | TRBJ1-3
CASSIGQGYTGELFF | TGTGCCAGTAGTATTGGACAGGGATACACCGGGGAGCTGTTTTTT | TRBV19 | TRBD1 | NA | TRBJ2-2
CASSSTANYGYTF | TGTGCCAGCAGCTCTACAGCTAACTATGGCTACACCTTC | TRBV5-6 | NA | NA | TRBJ1-2
CASSPRVLKETQYF | TGTGCCAGCAGCCCCCGGGTTCTCAAAGAGACCCAGTACTTC | TRBV7-6 | NA | NA | TRBJ2-5
CASSPASSAGNTIYF | TGTGCCAGCTCACCAGCGAGTTCGGCTGGAAACACCATATATTTT | TRBV18 | NA | NA | TRBJ1-3
CASSAADTLLRGNGYTF | TGTGCCAGCAGCGCGGCCGACACACTATTGCGGGGAAATGGCTACACCTTC | TRBV27 | NA | NA | TRBJ1-2
CASTEKGQGIGYTF | TGTGCCAGCACCGAAAAGGGACAGGGGATCGGCTACACCTTC | TRBV21-1 | NA | NA | TRBJ1-2
CAWSRGGPYNEQFF | TGTGCCTGGAGTAGGGGCGGGCCCTACAATGAGCAGTTCTTC | TRBV30 | NA | NA | TRBJ2-1